This record looks at one T cell receptor (beta chain) sequence and its context. The time point was: blood 4 weeks post-SBRT, at nephrectomy. Treatment in this sample: 15 Gy SBRT to primary tumor, nephrectomy 4 weeks later. After SBRT, blood was collected at 2 and 4 weeks, plus baseline. V lost 3 bases and J lost 4; bases outside the gene matches: 0. Per germline, CDR1 SGDLS and CDR2 YYNGEE. The CDR3 is 13 residues long. This entry comes from a study of radiation and T cells in renal cell carcinoma. Sequencing used immunoSEQ multiplex PCR; TCRdb keeps in-frame clones, though not all of them. The sample lists about 43,000 clones; around four fifths were seen once.

This chain links TRBV9 with TRBJ1-1; 10 bases fit TRBD1. The clonotype was recovered from a woman in her 70s with renal cell carcinoma. Sample: blood, taken from a patient whose treatment included radiotherapy and nephrectomy. In nucleotides, the CDR3 is TGTGCCAGCAGCGGGACAGGGGGCACTGAAGCTTTCTTT. Its protein product is CASSGTGGTEAFF.